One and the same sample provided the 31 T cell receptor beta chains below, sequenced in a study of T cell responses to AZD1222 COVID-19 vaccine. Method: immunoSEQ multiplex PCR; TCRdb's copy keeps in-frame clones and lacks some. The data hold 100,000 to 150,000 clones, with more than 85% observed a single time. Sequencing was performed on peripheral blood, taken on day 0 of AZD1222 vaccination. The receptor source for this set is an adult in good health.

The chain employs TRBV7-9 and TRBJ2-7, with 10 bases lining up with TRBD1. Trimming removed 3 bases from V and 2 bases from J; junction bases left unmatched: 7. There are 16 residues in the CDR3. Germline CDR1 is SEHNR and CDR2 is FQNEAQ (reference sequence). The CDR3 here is CASSLYPGTGAYEQYF. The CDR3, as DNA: TGTGCCAGCAGCTTGTACCCCGGGACAGGGGCCTACGAGCAGTACTTC. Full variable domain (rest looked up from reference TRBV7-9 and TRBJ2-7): DTGVSQNPRHKITKRGQNVTFRCDPISEHNRLYWYRQTLGQGPEFLTYFQNEAQLEKSRLLSDRFSAERPKGSFSTLEIQRTEQGDSAMYLCASSLYPGTGAYEQYFGPGTRLTVT.

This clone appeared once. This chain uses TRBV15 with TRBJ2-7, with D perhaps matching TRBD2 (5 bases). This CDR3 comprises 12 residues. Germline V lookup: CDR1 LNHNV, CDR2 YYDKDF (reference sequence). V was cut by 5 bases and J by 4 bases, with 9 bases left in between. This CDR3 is CATSSDSYEQYF. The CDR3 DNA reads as TGTGCCACCAGCTCGGACTCGTACGAGCAGTACTTC.

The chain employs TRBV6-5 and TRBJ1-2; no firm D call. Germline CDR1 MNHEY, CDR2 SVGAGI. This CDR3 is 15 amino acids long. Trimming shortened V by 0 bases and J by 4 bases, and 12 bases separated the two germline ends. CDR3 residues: CASSYSMGGAYGYTF. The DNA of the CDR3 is TGTGCCAGCAGTTACTCGATGGGAGGCGCCTATGGCTACACCTTC.

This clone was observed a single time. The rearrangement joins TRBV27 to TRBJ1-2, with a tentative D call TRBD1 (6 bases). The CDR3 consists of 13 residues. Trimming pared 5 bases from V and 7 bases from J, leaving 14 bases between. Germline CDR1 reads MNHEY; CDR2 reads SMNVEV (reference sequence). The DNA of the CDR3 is TGTGCCAGCAGTCTCGGGGGCGTTAGTGGCTACACCTTC. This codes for CASSLGGVSGYTF.

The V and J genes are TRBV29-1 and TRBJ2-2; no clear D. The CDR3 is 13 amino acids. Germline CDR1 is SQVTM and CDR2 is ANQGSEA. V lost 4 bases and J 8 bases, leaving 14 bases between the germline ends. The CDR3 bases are TGCAGCGTTGTCCCCCTCTCAGATGGGGAGCTGTTTTTT. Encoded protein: CSVVPLSDGELFF.

The CDR3 nucleotides read TGTGCCAGCAGCCGACAGGGGGCTTATCAGCCCCAGCATTTT. Translated: CASSRQGAYQPQHF. This chain joins TRBV5-6 and TRBJ1-5, with 10 bases identical to TRBD1. V dropped 4 bases and J dropped 5; count of bases not matched to a gene: 3. From germline, CDR1 is SGHDT and CDR2 YYEEEE. This CDR3 is built from 14 residues.

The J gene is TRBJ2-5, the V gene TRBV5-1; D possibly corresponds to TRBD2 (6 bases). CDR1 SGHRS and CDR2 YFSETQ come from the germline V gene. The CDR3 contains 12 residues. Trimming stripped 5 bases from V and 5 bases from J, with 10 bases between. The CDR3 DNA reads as TGCGCCAGCAGAGGAGGGGTGGAGACCCAGTACTTC. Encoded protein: CASRGGVETQYF.

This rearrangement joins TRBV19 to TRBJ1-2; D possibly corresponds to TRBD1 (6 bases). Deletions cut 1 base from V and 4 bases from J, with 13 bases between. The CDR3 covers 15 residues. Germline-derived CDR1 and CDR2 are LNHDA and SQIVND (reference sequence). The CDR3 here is CASSIARQTGYGYTF. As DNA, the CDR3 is TGTGCCAGTAGTATAGCCCGACAGACAGGCTATGGCTACACCTTC.

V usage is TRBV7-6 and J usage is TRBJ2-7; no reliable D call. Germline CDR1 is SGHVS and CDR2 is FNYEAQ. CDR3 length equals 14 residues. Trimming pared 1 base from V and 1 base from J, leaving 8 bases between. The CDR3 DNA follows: TGTGCCAGCAGCTTAGATTTTGTGTCCTACGAGCAGTACTTC. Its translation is CASSLDFVSYEQYF.

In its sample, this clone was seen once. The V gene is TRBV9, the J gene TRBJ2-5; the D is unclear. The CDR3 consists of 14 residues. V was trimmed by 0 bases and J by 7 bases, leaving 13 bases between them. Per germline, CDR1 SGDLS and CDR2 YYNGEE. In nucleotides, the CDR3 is TGTGCCAGCAGCGTAGTCACCGAGGCCGGGACCCAGTACTTC. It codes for CASSVVTEAGTQYF.

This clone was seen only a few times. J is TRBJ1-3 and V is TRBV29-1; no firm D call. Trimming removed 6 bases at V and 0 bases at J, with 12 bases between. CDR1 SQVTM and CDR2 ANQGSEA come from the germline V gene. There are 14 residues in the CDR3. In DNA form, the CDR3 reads TGCAGCGTAGACGTTGCAAGCTCTGGAAACACCATATATTTT. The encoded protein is CSVDVASSGNTIYF. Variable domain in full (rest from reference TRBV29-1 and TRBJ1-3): SAVISQKPSRDICQRGTSLTIQCQVDSQVTMMFWYRQQPGQSLTLIATANQGSEATYESGFVIDKFPISRPNLTFSTLTVSNMSPEDSSIYLCSVDVASSGNTIYFGEGSWLTVV.

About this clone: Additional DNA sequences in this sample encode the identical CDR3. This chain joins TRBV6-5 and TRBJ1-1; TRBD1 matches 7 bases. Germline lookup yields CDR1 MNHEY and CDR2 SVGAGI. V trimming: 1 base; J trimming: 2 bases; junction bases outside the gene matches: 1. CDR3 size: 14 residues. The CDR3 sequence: CASSYWTGNTEAFF. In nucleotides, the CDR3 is TGTGCCAGCAGTTACTGGACAGGAAACACTGAAGCTTTCTTT.

The CDR3 sequence is CAWGRPAAVGGYTF. CDR3 nucleotides: TGTGCCTGGGGGCGACCGGCAGCTGTCGGTGGCTACACCTTC. The V gene is TRBV30, the J gene TRBJ1-2, with D unclear. The CDR3 loop spans 14 amino acids. CDR1 and CDR2 (germline): GTSNPN, SVGIG (reference sequence). Trimming took 5 bases from V and 7 from J, leaving 20 bases between them.

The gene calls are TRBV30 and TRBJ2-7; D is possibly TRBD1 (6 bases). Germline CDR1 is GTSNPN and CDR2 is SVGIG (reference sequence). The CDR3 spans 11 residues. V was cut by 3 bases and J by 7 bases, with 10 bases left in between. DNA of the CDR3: TGTGCCTGGAGCGGACAGTGGGAGCAGTACTTC. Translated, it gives CAWSGQWEQYF. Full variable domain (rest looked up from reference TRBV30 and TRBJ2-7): SQTIHQWPATLVQPVGSPLSLECTVEGTSNPNLYWYRQAAGRGLQLLFYSVGIGQISSEVPQNLSASRPQDRQFILSSKKLLLSDSGFYLCAWSGQWEQYFGPGTRLTVT.

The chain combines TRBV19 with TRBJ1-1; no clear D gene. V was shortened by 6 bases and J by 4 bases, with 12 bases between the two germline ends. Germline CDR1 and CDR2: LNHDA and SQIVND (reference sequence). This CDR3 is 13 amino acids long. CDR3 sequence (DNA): TGTGCCAGTAGGATATCAGGTGTCACTGAAGCTTTCTTT. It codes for CASRISGVTEAFF.

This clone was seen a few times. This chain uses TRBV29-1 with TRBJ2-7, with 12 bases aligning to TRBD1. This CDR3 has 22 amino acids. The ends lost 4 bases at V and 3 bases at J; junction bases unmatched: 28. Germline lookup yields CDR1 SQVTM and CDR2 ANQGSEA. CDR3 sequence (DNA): TGCAGCGTTGGCGGGAAGGCTGAGCGGGGACAGGGGGCCCGACTACCCTACTACGAGCAGTACTTC. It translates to CSVGGKAERGQGARLPYYEQYF.

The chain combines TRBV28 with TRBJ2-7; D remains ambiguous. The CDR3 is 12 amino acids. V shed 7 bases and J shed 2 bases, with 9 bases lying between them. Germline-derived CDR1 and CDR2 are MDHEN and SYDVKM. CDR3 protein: CASIDGAYEQYF. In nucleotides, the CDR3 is TGTGCCAGCATCGATGGGGCCTACGAGCAGTACTTC.

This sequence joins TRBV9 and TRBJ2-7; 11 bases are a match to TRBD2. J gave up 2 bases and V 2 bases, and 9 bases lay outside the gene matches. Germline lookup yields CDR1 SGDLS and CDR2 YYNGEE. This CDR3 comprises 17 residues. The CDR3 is CASSVHPGLADTYEQYF. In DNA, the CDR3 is TGTGCCAGCAGCGTTCACCCGGGACTAGCGGATACCTACGAGCAGTACTTC. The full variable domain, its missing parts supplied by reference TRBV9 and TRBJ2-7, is DSGVTQTPKHLITATGQRVTLRCSPRSGDLSVYWYQQSLDQGLQFLIQYYNGEERAKGNILERFSAQQFPDLHSELNLSSLELGDSALYFCASSVHPGLADTYEQYFGPGTRLTVT.

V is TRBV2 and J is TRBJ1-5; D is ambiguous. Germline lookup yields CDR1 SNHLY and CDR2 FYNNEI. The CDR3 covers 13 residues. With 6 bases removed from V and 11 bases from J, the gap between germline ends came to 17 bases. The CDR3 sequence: CASSEGRGQSQHF. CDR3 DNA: TGTGCCAGCAGCGAGGGTAGAGGGCAGTCCCAGCATTTT.

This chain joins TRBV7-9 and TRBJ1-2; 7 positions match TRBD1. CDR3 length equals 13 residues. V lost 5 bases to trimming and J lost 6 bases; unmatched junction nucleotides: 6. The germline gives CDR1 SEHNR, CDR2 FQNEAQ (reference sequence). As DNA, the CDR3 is TGTGCCAGCAGCCCACGACAGGGCGATGGCTACACCTTC. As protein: CASSPRQGDGYTF. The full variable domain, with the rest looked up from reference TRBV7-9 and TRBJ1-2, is DTGVSQNPRHKITKRGQNVTFRCDPISEHNRLYWYRQTLGQGPEFLTYFQNEAQLEKSRLLSDRFSAERPKGSFSTLEIQRTEQGDSAMYLCASSPRQGDGYTFGSGTRLTVV.

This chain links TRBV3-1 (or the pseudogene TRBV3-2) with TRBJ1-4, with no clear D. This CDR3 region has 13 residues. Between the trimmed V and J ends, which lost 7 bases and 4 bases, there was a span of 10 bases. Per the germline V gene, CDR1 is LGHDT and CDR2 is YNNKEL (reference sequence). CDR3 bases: TGTGCCAGCACCCCAGGAAATAATGAAAAACTGTTTTTT. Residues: CASTPGNNEKLFF.

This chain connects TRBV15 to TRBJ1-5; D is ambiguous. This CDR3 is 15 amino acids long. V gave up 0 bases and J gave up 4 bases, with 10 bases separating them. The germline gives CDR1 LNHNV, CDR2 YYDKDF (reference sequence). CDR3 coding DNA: TGTGCCACCAGCAGAGATCAGACGGTAAATCAGCCCCAGCATTTT. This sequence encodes CATSRDQTVNQPQHF.

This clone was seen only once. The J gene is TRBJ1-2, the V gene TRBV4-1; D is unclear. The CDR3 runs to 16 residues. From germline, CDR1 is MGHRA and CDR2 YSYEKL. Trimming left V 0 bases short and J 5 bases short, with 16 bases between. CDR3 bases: TGCGCCAGCAGCCAAGATAAAGGCCCTCTAGAGTATGGCTACACCTTC. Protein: CASSQDKGPLEYGYTF.

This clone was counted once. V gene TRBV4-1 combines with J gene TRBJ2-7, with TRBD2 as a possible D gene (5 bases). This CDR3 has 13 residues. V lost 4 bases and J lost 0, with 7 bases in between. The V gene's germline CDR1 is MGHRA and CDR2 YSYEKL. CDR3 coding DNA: TGCGCCAGCAGCCCCCGGGGCTCCTACGAGCAGTACTTC. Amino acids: CASSPRGSYEQYF.

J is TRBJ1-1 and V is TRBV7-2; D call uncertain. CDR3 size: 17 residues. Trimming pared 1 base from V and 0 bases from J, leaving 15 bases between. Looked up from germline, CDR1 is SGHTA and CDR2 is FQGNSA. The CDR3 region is CASSLGSGRAMNTEAFF. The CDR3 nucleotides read TGTGCCAGCAGCTTAGGTAGTGGCAGAGCCATGAACACTGAAGCTTTCTTT.

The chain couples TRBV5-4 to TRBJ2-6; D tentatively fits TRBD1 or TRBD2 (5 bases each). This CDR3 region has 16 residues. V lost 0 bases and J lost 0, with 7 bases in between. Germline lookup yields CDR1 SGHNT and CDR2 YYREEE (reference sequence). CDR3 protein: CASSLVGASGANVLTF. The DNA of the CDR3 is TGTGCCAGCAGCTTGGTCGGGGCCTCTGGGGCCAACGTCCTGACTTTC. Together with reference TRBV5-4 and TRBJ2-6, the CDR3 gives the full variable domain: ETGVTQSPTHLIKTRGQQVTLRCSSQSGHNTVSWYQQALGQGPQFIFQYYREEENGRGNFPPRFSGLQFPNYSSELNVNALELDDSALYLCASSLVGASGANVLTFGAGSRLTVL.

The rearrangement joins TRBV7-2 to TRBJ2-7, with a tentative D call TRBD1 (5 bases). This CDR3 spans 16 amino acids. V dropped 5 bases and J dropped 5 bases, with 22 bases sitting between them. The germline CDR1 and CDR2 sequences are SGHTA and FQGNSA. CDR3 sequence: CASSLYAVGRIHEQYF. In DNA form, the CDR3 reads TGTGCCAGCAGCCTATACGCTGTGGGGCGGATACACGAGCAGTACTTC. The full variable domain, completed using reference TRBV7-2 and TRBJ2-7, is GAGVSQSPSNKVTEKGKDVELRCDPISGHTALYWYRQSLGQGLEFLIYFQGNSAPDKSGLPSDRFSAERTGGSVSTLTIQRTQQEDSAVYLCASSLYAVGRIHEQYFGPGTRLTVT.

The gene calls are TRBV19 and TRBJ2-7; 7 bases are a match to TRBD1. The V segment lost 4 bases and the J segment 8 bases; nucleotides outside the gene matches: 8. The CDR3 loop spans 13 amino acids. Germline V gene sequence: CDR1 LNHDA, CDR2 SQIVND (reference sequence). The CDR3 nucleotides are TGTGCCAGTAGTACAGGGACAGCCACCAAGCAGTACTTC. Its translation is CASSTGTATKQYF.

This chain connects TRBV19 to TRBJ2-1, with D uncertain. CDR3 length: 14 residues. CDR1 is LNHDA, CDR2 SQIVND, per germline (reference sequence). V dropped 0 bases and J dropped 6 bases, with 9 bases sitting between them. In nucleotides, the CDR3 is TGTGCCAGTAGTATAGATCTCTTGGCCAATGAGCAGTTCTTC. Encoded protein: CASSIDLLANEQFF.

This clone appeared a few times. CDR3 residues: CASNRQGMGSNQPQHF. The CDR3 nucleotides are TGTGCCAGCAATCGCCAGGGAATGGGTAGCAATCAGCCCCAGCATTTT. The rearrangement uses TRBV2 and TRBJ1-5, with D perhaps TRBD1 (5 bases). The CDR3 totals 16 residues. Germline values: CDR1 SNHLY, CDR2 FYNNEI. Between the trimmed V and J ends, which lost 7 bases and 0 bases, there was a span of 16 bases.

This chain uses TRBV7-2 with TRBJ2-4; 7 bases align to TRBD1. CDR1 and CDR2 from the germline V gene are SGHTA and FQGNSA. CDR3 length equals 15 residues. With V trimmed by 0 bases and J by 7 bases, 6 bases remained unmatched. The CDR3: CASSLAHRGYNIQYF. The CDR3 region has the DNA TGTGCCAGCAGCTTAGCCCACAGGGGATATAACATTCAGTACTTC.